This T cell receptor (beta chain) was retrieved from a study of cytomegalovirus exposure and HLA in healthy donors. The CDR3 is made up of 15 amino acids. Germline V gene sequence: CDR1 SGDLS, CDR2 YYNGEE. V lost 0 bases, J lost 8 bases, and 12 bases lay in between. PCR amplification relied on 60 Vbeta primers (plus 13 Jbeta primers). Clones were read by immunoSEQ multiplex PCR, and TCRdb kept only the in-frame ones, dropping some. The data show approximately 120,000 clones, 76% seen once. This receptor was taken from a man aged 45-65 years in good health and CMV-seronegative. The V and J genes are TRBV9 and TRBJ1-6, with a possible D match to TRBD1 (5 bases). The sequenced sample was PBMCs. The CDR3 reads CASSVGHLGDSPLHF. In DNA form, the CDR3 reads TGTGCCAGCAGCGTAGGCCACCTAGGGGATTCACCCCTCCACTTT.